A selection of T cell receptor beta chains follows, all from one sample in a study of T cells in Graves' hyperthyroidism and ophthalmopathy. TCRdb itself ran the multiplex PCR reads through MiXCR, one entry per CDR3 protein. Of hundreds of thousands of distinct CDR3 sequences in the sample, roughly a sixth were seen once. The material sequenced was blood. All receptors derive from a woman between 18 and 30 years old with Graves' hyperthyroidism. Each CDR3 is given with its conserved first and last residue. Fields, in order: clone size, V gene, J gene, D gene, CDR3 protein, CDR3 DNA. A D gene is named only where the DNA matches it firmly. Clone size is shown for a subset of rows, as once, few, many or a class of expanded clone.

clone size: few; V gene: TRBV19; J gene: TRBJ1-5; D gene: -; CDR3 protein: CASRQVAGNQPQHF; CDR3 DNA: TGTGCCAGCCGACAGGTAGCCGGCAATCAGCCCCAGCATTTT
clone size: -; V gene: TRBV6-2/TRBV6-3; J gene: TRBJ2-7; D gene: TRBD2; CDR3 protein: CASSMGLAGYSYEQYF; CDR3 DNA: TGTGCCAGCAGCATGGGACTAGCGGGATACTCCTACGAGCAGTACTTC
clone size: -; V gene: TRBV4-1; J gene: TRBJ2-1; D gene: TRBD2; CDR3 protein: CASSQEGGGSVNNEQFF; CDR3 DNA: TGCGCCAGCAGCCAAGAAGGTGGCGGGAGTGTTAACAATGAGCAGTTCTTC
clone size: many; V gene: TRBV29-1; J gene: TRBJ1-1; D gene: -; CDR3 protein: CSVLTGEAFF; CDR3 DNA: TGCAGCGTACTGACAGGAGAAGCTTTCTTT
clone size: -; V gene: TRBV7-6; J gene: TRBJ2-1; D gene: TRBD2; CDR3 protein: CASSLFRAGGVSYNEQFF; CDR3 DNA: TGTGCCAGCAGCTTATTTAGAGCGGGGGGCGTTTCCTACAATGAGCAGTTCTTC
clone size: -; V gene: TRBV25-1; J gene: TRBJ2-1; D gene: -; CDR3 protein: CASSETGNKGGVTYNEQFF; CDR3 DNA: TGTGCCAGCAGTGAAACAGGGAATAAAGGGGGGGTGACCTACAATGAGCAGTTCTTC
clone size: many; V gene: TRBV28; J gene: TRBJ1-5; D gene: -; CDR3 protein: CATRIPGANQPQHF; CDR3 DNA: TGTGCCACTAGGATTCCGGGAGCCAATCAGCCCCAGCATTTT
clone size: -; V gene: TRBV7-3; J gene: TRBJ2-3; D gene: -; CDR3 protein: CASSLVRSSSTDTQYF; CDR3 DNA: TGTGCCAGCAGCTTGGTGAGGAGCTCGAGCACAGATACGCAGTATTTT
clone size: many; V gene: TRBV5-5; J gene: TRBJ1-2; D gene: -; CDR3 protein: CASSQPWGNYGYTF; CDR3 DNA: TGTGCCAGCAGCCAACCTTGGGGAAACTATGGCTACACCTTC
clone size: -; V gene: TRBV20-1; J gene: TRBJ1-5; D gene: -; CDR3 protein: CSAGGGQPQHF; CDR3 DNA: TGCAGTGCCGGAGGTGGACAGCCCCAGCATTTT
clone size: -; V gene: TRBV19; J gene: TRBJ2-6; D gene: TRBD1; CDR3 protein: CASSKNGQGAAGANVLTF; CDR3 DNA: TGTGCCAGTAGCAAGAATGGACAGGGTGCAGCTGGGGCCAACGTCCTGACTTTC
clone size: few; V gene: TRBV6-1; J gene: TRBJ2-7; D gene: -; CDR3 protein: CASSGGGASTYEQYF; CDR3 DNA: TGTGCCAGCAGCGGCGGCGGGGCCTCAACCTACGAGCAGTACTTC
clone size: -; V gene: TRBV5-6; J gene: TRBJ2-1; D gene: -; CDR3 protein: CASSREFGNEQFF; CDR3 DNA: TGTGCCAGCAGTAGGGAGTTTGGCAATGAGCAGTTCTTC
clone size: many; V gene: TRBV11-2; J gene: TRBJ1-5; D gene: -; CDR3 protein: CASSWTGAQPQHF; CDR3 DNA: TGTGCCAGCAGCTGGACGGGGGCACAGCCCCAGCATTTT
clone size: -; V gene: TRBV3-1; J gene: TRBJ2-1; D gene: -; CDR3 protein: CASSQATVANEQFF; CDR3 DNA: TGTGCCAGCAGCCAAGCTACAGTGGCAAATGAGCAGTTCTTC
clone size: many; V gene: TRBV5-1; J gene: TRBJ2-1; D gene: -; CDR3 protein: CASSLTATAEQFF; CDR3 DNA: TGCGCCAGCAGCTTGACAGCCACAGCCGAGCAGTTCTTC
clone size: many; V gene: TRBV2; J gene: TRBJ2-7; D gene: TRBD1; CDR3 protein: CASRRQGLDYEQYF; CDR3 DNA: TGTGCCAGCAGACGACAGGGATTGGACTACGAGCAGTACTTC
clone size: many; V gene: TRBV11-1; J gene: TRBJ2-1; D gene: TRBD2; CDR3 protein: CASSSSSSGGSEQFF; CDR3 DNA: TGTGCCAGCAGCTCCTCGAGTAGCGGGGGGAGTGAGCAGTTCTTC